The 3 T cell receptor beta chains reported below all come from one sample, sequenced in a study of technical replicates of blood from a few donors. TCRdb's table, derived via immunoSEQ multiplex PCR, lists solely in-frame clones and lacks some. Here the sample spans about 62,000 clones, roughly 90% being singletons. Sample: PBMCs. Every receptor here comes from a human donor in good health. Some clones in this sample may be carry-over from other donors' samples.

CDR3 in DNA: TGCGCCAGCAGCCAAGAAGACTTTATTGACAGGGTCCAAGATACGCAGTATTTT. The encoded protein is CASSQEDFIDRVQDTQYF. The chain employs TRBV4-3 and TRBJ2-3, with 7 bases fitting TRBD1. Germline assignment: CDR1 LGHNA and CDR2 YSLEER. V was pared by 0 bases and J by 5 bases, with 14 bases of the junction left unmatched. The CDR3 is 18 amino acids.

This clone was observed a single time. The CDR3 nucleotides read TGTGCCAGCAGTTACTACGCCAGTATGAACACTGAAGCTTTCTTT. This sequence encodes CASSYYASMNTEAFF. The genes are TRBV6-5 and TRBJ1-1, with no clear D. The CDR3 contains 15 residues. Trimming shortened V by 1 base and J by 0 bases, and 9 bases separated the two germline ends. Germline-derived CDR1 and CDR2 are MNHEY and SVGAGI.

A word on this clone: Mismatch with germline at one junction end may stem from a read error. The rearrangement uses TRBV4-1 and TRBJ2-3, with 10 positions matching TRBD2. Germline V gene sequence: CDR1 MGHRA, CDR2 YSYEKL. The CDR3 is 15 amino acids. The CDR3 here is CANSLLAGVPDTQYF. Here the CDR3 DNA reads TGCGCCAACAGCCTGCTAGCGGGAGTGCCAGATACGCAGTATTTT.